Shown below are 22 T cell receptor delta chains from a single sample sequenced in a study of Vδ1+ human thymocytes. Overall study findings and caveats: Highly polyclonal TRG and TRD repertoires with Gaussian CDR3 length distributions appeared in thymus.

RNA was extracted from the cells and then reverse transcribed. The CDR3 regions were amplified by multiplex PCR from V-gene primers to a constant-region primer. TCRdb redid the clone calls on the multiplex PCR reads with CATT. Among about 75,000 delta-chain clones listed, around 32% were seen once. Their antigens remain unidentified. Sample: Vdelta1+ gamma-delta thymocytes from the thymus. Stated subset: FACS-sorted CD3+ TCRalphabeta- TCRVdelta1+ TCRVdelta2- thymocytes. The receptors were sampled from a boy younger than two who had congenital heart surgery.

This chain joins TRDV2 and TRDJ3, with 9 bases identical to TRDD3. The CDR3 loop spans 17 amino acids. Germline CDR1 and CDR2: GEAIGNYY and EKD. V gave up 9 bases and J gave up 3 bases; unmatched junction bases: 11. As DNA, the CDR3 is TGTGCCACAGAGCGGGGATACGAATTCTGGGACACCCGACAGATGTTTTTC. This sequence encodes CATERGYEFWDTRQMFF.

A few counts support this clone. The chain uses TRDV1 and TRDJ1; tentatively, D is TRDD2 (5 bases). The CDR3 spans 22 residues. Germline CDR1 TSWWSYY, CDR2 QGS. The V end lost 4 bases, the J end lost 1 base, and 34 bases lay between the germline ends. Here the CDR3 DNA reads TGTGCTCTTGGGGTCATACCTTTCCTCCCCCGTGGAGCCCGGAAAGGCACCGATAAACTCATCTTT. Its protein product is CALGVIPFLPRGARKGTDKLIF.

The sample holds a few counts of this clone. V gene TRDV1 combines with J gene TRDJ1, with 12 bases matching TRDD3. The CDR3 length is 22 residues. After removal of 1 base from V and 2 bases from J, the junction contained 20 bases not matched to a gene. In germline, CDR1 is TSWWSYY, CDR2 QGS. For the CDR3, the DNA is TGTGCTCTTGGGGAACCTACACTTCCGTACTGGGGGATACACGCGGGAACCGATAAACTCATCTTT. Translating gives CALGEPTLPYWGIHAGTDKLIF.

Comments on this clone: Other DNA sequences from this sample encode an identical CDR3 as well. The chain has TRDV1 and TRDJ1; D ambiguous. The V end was cut by 1 base, the J end by 0 bases, with 12 bases between. CDR3 length: 16 residues. The V gene's germline CDR1 is TSWWSYY and CDR2 QGS. The DNA for the CDR3 is TGTGCTCTTGGGGAACCTACGGTGCACTACACCGATAAACTCATCTTT. It encodes CALGEPTVHYTDKLIF.

In this sample, this clone turned up once. V usage is TRDV1 and J usage is TRDJ1; the D gene is possibly TRDD3 (6 bases). Germline loops: CDR1 TSWWSYY, CDR2 QGS. This CDR3 region has 18 residues. V was trimmed by 1 base and J by 3 bases, leaving 21 bases between them. Written as DNA, the CDR3 is TGTGCTCTTGGGGAACCCTGGGTAGGATACCCCCCGTCCGATAAACTCATCTTT. Translation: CALGEPWVGYPPSDKLIF.

The V call is TRDV1, the J call TRDJ1; 13 nucleotides align to TRDD3. CDR1 is TSWWSYY and CDR2 is QGS in the germline V gene. The CDR3 contains 18 residues. V was pared by 3 bases and J by 3 bases, with 10 bases of the junction left unmatched. The CDR3 coding sequence is TGTGCTCTTGGGGACAGGTACTGGGGGATACGCTCGGCCGATAAACTCATCTTT. Protein product: CALGDRYWGIRSADKLIF.

The gene calls are TRDV1 and TRDJ1; 12 bases match TRDD3. V shed 5 bases and J 3 bases; nucleotides not matched to a gene: 13. CDR1 TSWWSYY and CDR2 QGS come from the germline V gene. This CDR3 spans 18 amino acids. The CDR3 DNA is TGTGCTCTTGGGTACCCCTGGGGGATACGCGAGGAGGCCGATAAACTCATCTTT. It encodes CALGYPWGIREEADKLIF.

This clone occurred a few times. V is TRDV1 and J is TRDJ1, with 7 bases lining up with TRDD3. Per the germline V gene, CDR1 is TSWWSYY and CDR2 is QGS. Germline trimming cut 2 bases from V and 0 bases from J; bases unmatched to any gene: 21. This CDR3 spans 21 amino acids. CDR3 bases: TGTGCTCTTGGGGAAGAATACGTGAAGGGGGATTTAGGGGGGGACACCGATAAACTCATCTTT. Encoded protein: CALGEEYVKGDLGGDTDKLIF.

This clone appeared a few times. The rearrangement links TRDV1 to TRDJ1; perhaps TRDD2 as D (7 bases). Trimming shortened V by 3 bases and J by 0 bases, and 26 bases separated the two germline ends. The CDR3 extends over 20 amino acids. Looked up from germline, CDR1 is TSWWSYY and CDR2 is QGS. The CDR3 loop is CALGDGSYVSGGRYTDKLIF. CDR3 sequence (DNA): TGTGCTCTTGGGGACGGTTCCTACGTGAGTGGGGGGAGGTACACCGATAAACTCATCTTT.

This clone was seen a few times. The V gene is TRDV1, the J gene TRDJ1; 9 nucleotides agree with TRDD3. The CDR3 spans 16 residues. V gave up 3 bases and J gave up 1 base; unmatched junction bases: 6. Looked up from germline, CDR1 is TSWWSYY and CDR2 is QGS. The CDR3 bases are TGTGCTCTTGGGGACCCGGGGGATACCTTCACCGATAAACTCATCTTT. This encodes CALGDPGDTFTDKLIF.

This clone showed up just once. The V gene is TRDV1, the J gene TRDJ1; D remains unclear. Germline CDR1 reads TSWWSYY; CDR2 reads QGS. There are 15 residues in the CDR3. Deletions cut 0 bases from V and 8 bases from J, with 16 bases between. The CDR3 DNA follows: TGTGCTCTTGGGGAACTTACATTGCTACGCCCAAAACTCATCTTT. It specifies CALGELTLLRPKLIF.

The rearrangement uses TRDV1 and TRDJ1, with 7 bases that match TRDD2. The germline gives CDR1 TSWWSYY, CDR2 QGS. The junction had 24 bases not matched to a gene; V was cut back by 1 base and J by 1 base. The CDR3 contains 22 residues. Here the CDR3 reads CALGERKYPFLKTDSATDKLIF. The CDR3 DNA reads as TGTGCTCTTGGGGAACGTAAATACCCCTTCCTTAAAACTGATTCTGCCACCGATAAACTCATCTTT.

The chain is built from TRDV1 and TRDJ1; TRDD3 matches 9 bases. Germline values: CDR1 TSWWSYY, CDR2 QGS. The ends lost 0 bases at V and 1 base at J; junction bases unmatched: 18. This CDR3 region has 21 residues. For the CDR3, the DNA is TGTGCTCTTGGGGAACTACCTACGAAGTACTGGGGGAGGTGTGGCACCGATAAACTCATCTTT. Translated: CALGELPTKYWGRCGTDKLIF.

This clone was seen a single time. This sequence joins TRDV1 and TRDJ1, with TRDD3 matching over 8 bases. V lost 3 bases, J lost 0 bases, and 21 bases stayed unmatched. This CDR3 is built from 21 residues. The germline CDR1 and CDR2 sequences are TSWWSYY and QGS. This CDR3 reads CALGEEHSDHSGGPYTDKLIF. The CDR3 DNA reads TGTGCTCTTGGGGAGGAACATTCCGATCACTCTGGGGGACCATACACCGATAAACTCATCTTT.

This clone was counted a few times. The gene calls are TRDV2 and TRDJ1, with 12 bases identical to TRDD3. V shed 5 bases and J 1 base; nucleotides not matched to a gene: 10. The CDR3 spans 17 residues. The V gene's germline CDR1 is GEAIGNYY and CDR2 EKD. CDR3 residues: CACALLGDTALTDKLIF. CDR3 nucleotides: TGTGCCTGTGCCCTACTGGGGGATACAGCTCTCACCGATAAACTCATCTTT.

Only one count was recorded for this clone. A much more abundant neighbour one base away suggests this may be a read error. This sequence joins TRDV2 and TRDJ1; D is ambiguous. V was trimmed by 3 bases and J by 0 bases, leaving 10 bases between them. The germline gives CDR1 GEAIGNYY, CDR2 EKD. This CDR3 is 14 amino acids long. The CDR3 loop reads CACDLLRHTDKLIF. For the CDR3, the DNA is TGTGCCTGTGACCTATTGCGCCACACCGATAAACTCATCTTT.

This clone was observed a handful of times. At one end the junction does not follow the germline gene, possibly because of a read error. The genes are TRDV1 and TRDJ2; 9 bases are a match to TRDD3. From germline, CDR1 is TSWWSYY and CDR2 QGS. The CDR3 covers 19 residues. CDR3: CALGEGGDTPLVLAAQLFF. The CDR3 DNA reads as TGTGCTCTTGGGGAAGGGGGGGATACCCCTCTTGTTTTGGCAGCACAACTCTTCTTT.

The V gene is TRDV1, the J gene TRDJ1; no clear D gene. Per germline, CDR1 TSWWSYY and CDR2 QGS. This CDR3 is 19 amino acids long. V was clipped by 1 base and J by 1 base, with 22 bases between them. CDR3 sequence (DNA): TGTGCTCTTGGGGAACCCCAATCTTCTCCCAATCGCCTCACCGATAAACTCATCTTT. It yields the protein CALGEPQSSPNRLTDKLIF.

The rearrangement uses TRDV1 and TRDJ1, with 7 bases lining up with TRDD3. The germline gives CDR1 TSWWSYY, CDR2 QGS. The CDR3 is 18 residues long. Unmatched junction bases numbered 13, after V lost 3 bases and J lost 0 bases. The CDR3 DNA follows: TGTGCTCTTGGGGACCGAGCTGGGGGTAAACTGTACACCGATAAACTCATCTTT. It is translated as CALGDRAGGKLYTDKLIF.

With respect to this clone: The same CDR3 is also encoded by other DNA sequences in this sample. The rearrangement links TRDV1 to TRDJ1; D is perhaps TRDD2 (9 bases). The V and J ends lost 5 bases and 2 bases respectively, with 33 bases between them. CDR3 length: 21 amino acids. Germline V lookup: CDR1 TSWWSYY, CDR2 QGS. This chain's CDR3 is CALGKGPGLPTLLGGTDKLIF. The DNA of the CDR3 is TGTGCTCTTGGGAAGGGCCCCGGCCTTCCTACCCTACTGGGGGGTACCGATAAACTCATCTTT.

A remark on this clone: The same CDR3 arises from other DNA sequences in this sample as well. This chain uses TRDV2 with TRDJ1; 13 nucleotides align to TRDD3. The germline CDR1 and CDR2 sequences are GEAIGNYY and EKD. V was clipped by 1 base and J by 3 bases; unmatched bases: 7. The CDR3 has 17 amino acids. CDR3 bases: TGTGCCTGTGACACAGGACTGGGGGATACGCGGGCCGATAAACTCATCTTT. Its translation: CACDTGLGDTRADKLIF.

There are a few counts of this clone. This sequence joins TRDV1 and TRDJ1, with 7 bases lining up with TRDD2. The germline gives CDR1 TSWWSYY, CDR2 QGS. CDR3 length equals 18 residues. The V and J ends lost 1 base and 0 bases, in that order; junction bases with no gene match: 11. CDR3 in DNA: TGTGCTCTTGGGGAACACGGCCTTCCTGCGGAGTACACCGATAAACTCATCTTT. This translates into CALGEHGLPAEYTDKLIF.